This is a list of T cell receptor beta chains from one sample in a study of shared clonotypes between healthy human individuals. This table comes from immunoSEQ multiplex PCR, and its TCRdb copy is limited to in-frame clones, with some not included. Found here are some 1 million clones, about 77% of them singletons; the top ten hold around 1.4%. Sequencing was carried out using memory CD4+ T cells sorted from blood. Receptors were obtained from a man aged 18 to 30 in good health. The CDR3 runs from the conserved cysteine through the conserved F or W. A D gene is named only where the DNA matches it firmly. A clone size is listed for some rows: how often the clone was seen (once, few, many), or a class if it is expanded.

V gene	J gene	clone size	D gene	CDR3 DNA	CDR3 protein
TRBV11-2	TRBJ2-2	.	.	TGTGCCAGCAGCCGAATAGCAGGCTACACCGGGGAGCTGTTTTTT	CASSRIAGYTGELFF
TRBV6-5	TRBJ1-5	.	.	TGTGCCAGCAGTAAGGGGCCGGATCAGCCCCAGCATTTT	CASSKGPDQPQHF
TRBV7-2	TRBJ2-7	few	.	TGTGCCAGCAGCTTATTAGGAGGGAATCCTCTCTACGAGCAGTACTTC	CASSLLGGNPLYEQYF
TRBV5-3	TRBJ1-3	many	.	TGTGCCACCTCTAGGAGGAGAGGGTTTGACGTCTCTGGAAACACCATATATTTT	CATSRRRGFDVSGNTIYF
TRBV15	TRBJ1-3	.	.	TGTGCCACCAGCAGAGAGGGGGGGAACACCATATATTTT	CATSREGGNTIYF
TRBV15	TRBJ1-2	.	.	TGTGCCACCAGCAGACTGGGTCCGGCAGCTACTAACTATGGCTACACCTTC	CATSRLGPAATNYGYTF
TRBV29-1	TRBJ2-1	once	.	TGCAGCGTTGAAGGACAGGCGTCCTACAATGAGCAGTTCTTC	CSVEGQASYNEQFF
TRBV7-2	TRBJ1-6	.	.	TGTGCCAGCAGCTTACAAGGGGATTCACCCCTCCACTTT	CASSLQGDSPLHF
TRBV7-3	TRBJ2-1	once	TRBD1	TGTGCCAGCAGCTCTTCCGGGACAGGCATCCGAAATGAGCAGTTCTTC	CASSSSGTGIRNEQFF
TRBV13	TRBJ1-6	.	.	TGTGCCAGCAGCTTAGAGACCAAGGGGAATTCACCCCTCCACTTT	CASSLETKGNSPLHF
TRBV5-6	TRBJ2-4	.	TRBD2	TGTGCCAGCAGCTTGGGACTAGCGGGAGGGCTGGGCAAAAACATTCAGTACTTC	CASSLGLAGGLGKNIQYF
TRBV7-7	TRBJ2-2	few	TRBD1	TGTGCTAGCAGCTTCGGGGACAGACCCCCCGGGGAGCTGTTTTTT	CASSFGDRPPGELFF